The 24 T cell receptor beta chains given below trace back to one sample, sequenced in a study of T cells in Graves' hyperthyroidism and ophthalmopathy (dated by TCRdb to about 2019). Libraries were prepared through multiplex PCR. Instrument on record: Illumina HiSeq 2000. The TCR beta CDR3 regions were amplified from the RNA transcripts. The TCR CDR3 was subjected to a first round of RT-PCR using the HTBI primer set and the Qiagen OneStep RT-PCR kit. In TCRdb, the public reads were trimmed at Q25 with fastp and aligned with MiXCR, with productive beta chains retained. Each entry merges the rows of one CDR3 protein and shows their most common DNA and genes. Across this sample there are approximately 640,000 distinct CDR3 sequences, with about 16% seen only once. Jointly, the top ten make up around 3.9% of the sample. The sequenced sample was blood. The receptors originated from a woman aged 25 to 39 with Graves' hyperthyroidism.

V usage is TRBV19 and J usage is TRBJ2-7; 7 bases are shared with TRBD1. The CDR3 totals 13 residues. Germline V gives CDR1 LNHDA, CDR2 SQIVND (reference sequence). V lost 5 bases, J lost 1 base, and 2 bases stayed unmatched. For the CDR3, the DNA is TGTGCCAGTAGTGGACAGGAATCCTACGAGCAGTACTTC. This translates into CASSGQESYEQYF.

This chain uses TRBV20-1 with TRBJ1-6; TRBD1 matches at 8 bases. The CDR3 spans 14 residues. V trimming: 2 bases; J trimming: 4 bases; junction bases outside the gene matches: 1. Germline lookup yields CDR1 DFQATT and CDR2 SNEGSKA (reference sequence). CDR3 bases: TGCAGTGCTAGACAGGGGGCTTATAATTCACCCCTCCACTTT. This sequence encodes CSARQGAYNSPLHF.

CDR3 region: CASGPRENSPLHF. CDR3 bases: TGTGCCAGCGGGCCGAGGGAGAATTCACCCCTCCACTTT. This rearrangement joins TRBV6-1 to TRBJ1-6; D gene uncertain. Trimming left V 8 bases short and J 7 bases short, with 12 bases between. CDR1 MNHNS and CDR2 SASEGT come from the germline V gene. The length of the CDR3 is 13 residues.

At least ten counts were recorded for this clonotype. The J gene is TRBJ1-1, the V gene TRBV4-2; D is undetermined. The V end lost 0 bases, the J end lost 1 base, and 6 bases lay between the germline ends. Germline V gene data show CDR1 as LGHNA and CDR2 as YNFKEQ. The CDR3 spans 14 residues. The CDR3 nucleotides read TGTGCCAGCAGCCAAGACAGTTGGAACACTGAAGCTTTCTTT. As protein: CASSQDSWNTEAFF.

This clonotype was seen ten or more times. V is TRBV27 and J is TRBJ2-7, with 7 bases identical to TRBD1. CDR1 and CDR2 (germline): MNHEY, SMNVEV (reference sequence). CDR3 length: 15 residues. After removal of 4 bases from V and 3 bases from J, the junction contained 9 bases not matched to a gene. CDR3 residues: CASSWTGDLGYEQYF. CDR3 DNA: TGTGCCAGCAGTTGGACAGGAGACCTCGGCTACGAGCAGTACTTC.

This clonotype was observed many times. The chain employs TRBV7-2 and TRBJ1-2; no clear D gene. Germline assignment: CDR1 SGHTA and CDR2 FQGNSA. This CDR3 has 14 amino acids. Trimming pared 1 base from V and 2 bases from J, leaving 8 bases between. The CDR3 loop reads CASSLGAANYGYTF. Here the CDR3 DNA reads TGTGCCAGCAGCTTAGGCGCCGCGAACTATGGCTACACCTTC.

This clonotype was observed at least ten times. The J gene is TRBJ2-5, the V gene TRBV6-6, with 7 bases fitting TRBD1. The length of the CDR3 is 13 residues. Germline lookup yields CDR1 MNHNY and CDR2 SVGAGI (reference sequence). After removal of 2 bases from V and 4 bases from J, the junction contained 1 base not matched to a gene. In DNA form, the CDR3 reads TGTGCCAGCAGTTACAGACAGGGAGAGACCCAGTACTTC. This translates into CASSYRQGETQYF.

The rearrangement uses TRBV20-1 and TRBJ2-7; D is unresolved. Between the trimmed V and J ends, which lost 0 bases and 0 bases, there was a span of 12 bases. CDR3 size: 15 residues. The germline gives CDR1 DFQATT, CDR2 SNEGSKA (reference sequence). The CDR3 sequence: CSAREPSKSSYEQYF. The CDR3 DNA follows: TGCAGTGCTAGAGAGCCCTCTAAGAGCTCCTACGAGCAGTACTTC.

This clonotype was counted ten times or more. V gene TRBV6-1 combines with J gene TRBJ2-3; 14 bases align to TRBD2. The CDR3 covers 18 residues. The germline V gene has CDR1 MNHNS and CDR2 SASEGT. With 6 bases clipped from V and 4 bases from J, the junction kept 12 bases outside the gene matches. The CDR3 loop is CASRKYRTSGRPSDTQYF. The CDR3 DNA reads as TGTGCCAGCAGAAAATACCGGACTAGCGGGAGGCCCTCAGATACGCAGTATTTT.

This clonotype was picked up many times. The chain joins TRBV5-6 to TRBJ1-2; a weak D match, TRBD1 (5 bases). Trimming cost V 0 bases and J 4 bases, with 13 bases left between them. CDR3 length: 15 amino acids. Germline V gene lookup returns CDR1 SGHDT and CDR2 YYEEEE. CDR3 DNA sequence: TGTGCCAGCAGCTTGGTTGGTCCTCAGGGCTATGGCTACACCTTC. This codes for CASSLVGPQGYGYTF.

This clonotype was found many times. V gene TRBV6-1 combines with J gene TRBJ2-7; D is perhaps TRBD2 (6 bases). Germline V gives CDR1 MNHNS, CDR2 SASEGT. The germline V and J ends were trimmed by 7 bases and 3 bases, with 13 bases remaining between them. The CDR3 is 13 amino acids. CDR3 sequence: CASKLAGSYEQYF. The CDR3 DNA follows: TGTGCCAGCAAGCTTGCCGGGAGCTACGAGCAGTACTTC.

This clonotype was observed a handful of times. The chain recombines TRBV7-2 with TRBJ1-5; D gene ambiguous. CDR1 and CDR2 from the germline V gene are SGHTA and FQGNSA. The CDR3 has 13 residues. V was trimmed by 2 bases and J by 5 bases, leaving 7 bases between them. The CDR3: CASSLTWDQPQHF. The CDR3 bases are TGTGCCAGCAGCTTAACGTGGGATCAGCCCCAGCATTTT.

This chain connects TRBV6-5 to TRBJ1-5; no reliable D call. Germline CDR1 is MNHEY and CDR2 is SVGAGI. The V end lost 0 bases, the J end lost 0 bases, and 6 bases lay between the germline ends. The CDR3 sequence is 15 residues long. CDR3 amino acids: CASSYSRTSNQPQHF. CDR3 nucleotide sequence: TGTGCCAGCAGTTACTCAAGAACTAGCAATCAGCCCCAGCATTTT.

The chain employs TRBV5-1 and TRBJ2-7; D is unclear. This CDR3 region has 12 residues. The germline V gene encodes CDR1 SGHRS and CDR2 YFSETQ. Trimming pared 0 bases from V and 6 bases from J, leaving 7 bases between. CDR3 nucleotide sequence: TGCGCCAGCAGCTTGGGGTTCCGCGAGCAGTACTTC. Translation gives CASSLGFREQYF.

The rearrangement links TRBV7-9 to TRBJ1-3; TRBD1 aligns across 7 bases. This CDR3 region has 20 residues. Germline V gene sequence: CDR1 SEHNR, CDR2 FQNEAQ (reference sequence). J was trimmed by 0 bases and V by 5 bases; bases with no gene match: 19. The CDR3 loop is CASSQGTPPFTGDSGNTIYF. CDR3 DNA sequence: TGTGCCAGCAGCCAGGGTACGCCTCCCTTCACAGGGGACTCTGGAAACACCATATATTTT.

The chain joins TRBV12-3 or TRBV12-4 to TRBJ2-1; no reliable D call. Trimming stripped 5 bases from V and 13 bases from J, with 6 bases between. The CDR3 totals 9 residues. CDR3 in amino acids: CASSPGQFF. CDR3 nucleotides: TGTGCCAGCAGTCCAGGACAGTTCTTC.

The genes are TRBV28 and TRBJ1-4; 7 bases align to TRBD1. Looked up from germline, CDR1 is MDHEN and CDR2 is SYDVKM. The V segment lost 6 bases and the J segment 4 bases; nucleotides outside the gene matches: 8. CDR3 size: 15 residues. The CDR3, as DNA: TGTGCCAGCAGGAGATGGACAGGTCGTAATGAAAAACTGTTTTTT. It yields the protein CASRRWTGRNEKLFF.

This clonotype was counted a few times. The rearrangement joins TRBV28 to TRBJ2-7; TRBD2 matches 12 bases. J lost 7 bases, V lost 8 bases, and 12 bases had no gene match. The CDR3 sequence is 15 residues long. The germline V gene encodes CDR1 MDHEN and CDR2 SYDVKM. The CDR3 loop is CASGRGLAGSWEQYF. The DNA of the CDR3 is TGTGCCAGCGGCAGGGGACTAGCGGGTAGCTGGGAGCAGTACTTC.

The chain is built from TRBV9 and TRBJ1-1; perhaps TRBD1 as D (6 bases). CDR3 length equals 15 residues. Trimming pared 0 bases from V and 4 bases from J, leaving 13 bases between. In germline, CDR1 is SGDLS, CDR2 YYNGEE. CDR3 amino acids: CASSVDGGRGTEAFF. The CDR3 DNA sequence: TGTGCCAGCAGCGTAGATGGGGGCAGAGGCACTGAAGCTTTCTTT.

This clonotype was detected many times. The rearrangement uses TRBV29-1 and TRBJ2-3; D might be TRBD1 (6 bases). The germline gives CDR1 SQVTM, CDR2 ANQGSEA. This CDR3 has 14 amino acids. Trimming stripped 6 bases from V and 5 bases from J, with 18 bases between. DNA for the CDR3: TGCAGCGTGACGGGACACCTACGGGGAGATACGCAGTATTTT. This translates into CSVTGHLRGDTQYF.

This clonotype has a handful of counts. Written as DNA, the CDR3 is TGTGCCAGCAATTCAGGGGGCATCAATCAGCCCCAGCATTTT. Translation: CASNSGGINQPQHF. The chain uses TRBV28 and TRBJ1-5; TRBD1 matches 8 bases. The CDR3 is 14 residues long. Trimming took 7 bases from V and 3 from J; bases not matched to a gene: 5. The germline V gene has CDR1 MDHEN and CDR2 SYDVKM.

This clonotype came up many times. CDR3 in DNA: TGTGCCAGCAGTATAAGCCGCCAAACAGGGGGGGGTGGCTACACCTTC. As protein: CASSISRQTGGGGYTF. The rearrangement links TRBV27 to TRBJ1-2; TRBD1 agrees at 8 bases. The CDR3 is made up of 16 amino acids. Unmatched junction bases numbered 15, after V lost 5 bases and J lost 7 bases. The germline gives CDR1 MNHEY, CDR2 SMNVEV (reference sequence).

There are many counts of this clonotype. The genes are TRBV3-1 and TRBJ2-1; D is tentatively TRBD1 or TRBD2 (7 bases each). V was trimmed by 2 bases and J by 7 bases, leaving 9 bases between them. Germline values: CDR1 LGHDT, CDR2 YNNKEL (reference sequence). The CDR3 length is 13 residues. The CDR3 coding sequence is TGTGCCAGCAGCCAACAGGGGGGGAATGAGCAGTTCTTC. This codes for CASSQQGGNEQFF.

This sequence joins TRBV4-3 and TRBJ1-4, with D tentatively TRBD1 (6 bases). Germline CDR1 and CDR2: LGHNA and YSLEER. The CDR3 is 16 amino acids. With 0 bases removed from V and 4 bases from J, the gap between germline ends came to 12 bases. The DNA of the CDR3 is TGCGCCAGCAGCCAAGATCGGGGGCGCGTTAATGAAAAACTGTTTTTT. Translating gives CASSQDRGRVNEKLFF.